These 4 T cell receptor beta chains share one sample of origin, sequenced in a study of T-cell reconstitution after alpha-beta-depleted transplantation in children. Library preparation (for TCRbeta) was performed with unique molecular identifiers. MiXCR, applied by TCRdb to the PCR reads, yields one record per CDR3 protein. Among over 200,000 distinct CDR3 sequences, roughly 15% were seen once, and the ten largest hold approximately 40%. The material sequenced was PBMCs, mostly from graft donor cells, taken 360 days after TCRalphabeta/CD19-depleted stem cell transplant. The source of these receptors is a male patient aged 2-15 years who had a stem cell transplant for acute lymphoblastic leukemia, so the T cells may come from the graft donor.

This chain joins TRBV6-1 and TRBJ2-3; tentatively, D is TRBD2 (6 bases). The CDR3 has 15 amino acids. Between the trimmed V and J ends, which lost 6 bases and 5 bases, there was a span of 18 bases. In germline, CDR1 is MNHNS, CDR2 SASEGT. CDR3 coding DNA: TGTGCCAGCAGAACCTGGGGGGAAAGACAAGATACGCAGTATTTT. This codes for CASRTWGERQDTQYF.

There are many counts of this clonotype. This chain connects TRBV10-3 to TRBJ1-4; D perhaps matches TRBD1 (5 bases). Trimming removed 2 bases at V and 7 bases at J, with 14 bases between. This CDR3 contains 15 residues. Per the germline V gene, CDR1 is ENHRY and CDR2 is SYGVKD. The CDR3 DNA sequence: TGTGCCATCAGTGAGCCAGGGATCGGGGGTGAAAAACTGTTTTTT. Translation gives CAISEPGIGGEKLFF.

V usage is TRBV7-6 and J usage is TRBJ1-1; D ambiguous. The CDR3 covers 14 residues. CDR1 is SGHVS, CDR2 FNYEAQ, per germline. The ends were cut back, 5 bases at V and 5 bases at J, with 15 bases in the middle. CDR3 sequence (DNA): TGTGCCAGCAGCCCCTTAGGAGACGTAACTGAAGCTTTCTTT. Amino acid sequence: CASSPLGDVTEAFF.

V usage is TRBV10-2 and J usage is TRBJ2-4; TRBD2 matches 7 bases. The CDR3 is made up of 15 amino acids. Germline V gene lookup returns CDR1 WSHSY and CDR2 SAAADI. The V segment lost 4 bases and the J segment 4 bases; nucleotides outside the gene matches: 7. The CDR3 protein is CASSGGLAEKNIQYF. In nucleotides, the CDR3 is TGCGCCAGCAGTGGTGGGCTAGCGGAAAAAAACATTCAGTACTTC.